A selection of T cell receptor beta chains follows, all from one sample in a study of shared T cell receptors in the human thymus. TCRdb keeps only in-frame clones here, not all; method: immunoSEQ multiplex PCR. The top ten hold 0.0095% to 0.012% of the sample, which has about 610,000 clones, approximately 87% seen once. These same records also appear under a second study, on human thymus T cells.

The material sequenced was thymocytes. All receptors come from a boy less than two years old with a congenital heart defect. Each CDR3 is given with its conserved first and last residue. The D gene is left open where the match is weak. A clone size is listed for some rows: how often the clone was seen (once, few, many), or a class if it is expanded.

clone_size: -
j_call: TRBJ1-2
d_call: -
v_call: TRBV7-8
cdr3_aa: CASTASRAANYGYTF
cdr3_nt: TGTGCCAGCACCGCCTCGAGGGCAGCTAACTATGGCTACACCTTC

clone_size: -
j_call: TRBJ2-1
d_call: TRBD2
v_call: TRBV4-1
cdr3_aa: CASSQAAGLAGNEQFF
cdr3_nt: TGCGCCAGCAGCCAGGCGGCGGGACTAGCGGGCAATGAGCAGTTCTTC

clone_size: -
j_call: TRBJ2-2
d_call: TRBD2
v_call: TRBV28
cdr3_aa: CASSLLAGLRNTGELFF
cdr3_nt: TGTGCCAGCAGCCTACTAGCGGGCCTCCGGAACACCGGGGAGCTGTTTTTT

clone_size: -
j_call: TRBJ2-6
d_call: -
v_call: TRBV19
cdr3_aa: CASGLEISGANVLTF
cdr3_nt: TGTGCCAGTGGGCTGGAAATCTCTGGGGCCAACGTCCTGACTTTC

clone_size: -
j_call: TRBJ1-5
d_call: -
v_call: TRBV4-3
cdr3_aa: CASSQLASLKSPQHF
cdr3_nt: TGCGCCAGCAGCCAATTAGCGTCGCTGAAATCACCCCAGCATTTT

clone_size: -
j_call: TRBJ2-3
d_call: TRBD2
v_call: TRBV19
cdr3_aa: CASSIGRLARGRVEDTQYF
cdr3_nt: TGTGCCAGTAGTATAGGGCGACTAGCCCGAGGCAGGGTGGAAGATACGCAGTATTTT

clone_size: -
j_call: TRBJ2-5
d_call: -
v_call: TRBV11-3
cdr3_aa: CASSTLLDFQETQYF
cdr3_nt: TGTGCCAGCAGCACGCTACTAGACTTCCAAGAGACCCAGTACTTC

clone_size: -
j_call: TRBJ1-5
d_call: -
v_call: TRBV6-1
cdr3_aa: CASSEGGVSQPQHF
cdr3_nt: TGTGCCAGCAGTGAGGGAGGGGTGAGTCAGCCCCAGCATTTT

clone_size: -
j_call: TRBJ2-6
d_call: -
v_call: TRBV4-3
cdr3_aa: CASSPLQGPPPGANVLTF
cdr3_nt: TGCGCCAGCAGCCCGCTACAGGGCCCCCCCCCGGGGGCCAACGTCCTGACTTTC

clone_size: -
j_call: TRBJ2-3
d_call: -
v_call: TRBV5-6
cdr3_aa: CASSFSLSPDTQYF
cdr3_nt: TGTGCCAGCAGCTTCAGTCTGTCCCCAGATACGCAGTATTTT

clone_size: -
j_call: TRBJ2-1
d_call: -
v_call: TRBV11-3
cdr3_aa: CASSLDIADPRDNEQFF
cdr3_nt: TGTGCCAGCAGCTTAGATATAGCGGACCCCAGGGACAATGAGCAGTTCTTC

clone_size: -
j_call: TRBJ2-7
d_call: TRBD2
v_call: TRBV5-1
cdr3_aa: CASSPPQREGLYEQYF
cdr3_nt: TGCGCCAGCAGCCCCCCCCAGCGGGAGGGCCTCTACGAGCAGTACTTC

clone_size: -
j_call: TRBJ2-2
d_call: TRBD2
v_call: TRBV4-1
cdr3_aa: CASSQDPGVLAGEYTGELFF
cdr3_nt: TGCGCCAGCAGCCAAGATCCGGGCGTACTAGCGGGAGAGTACACCGGGGAGCTGTTTTTT

clone_size: -
j_call: TRBJ2-1
d_call: -
v_call: TRBV27
cdr3_aa: CASSNEAGNSYNEQFF
cdr3_nt: TGTGCCAGCAGTAACGAAGCGGGCAACTCCTACAATGAGCAGTTCTTC

clone_size: -
j_call: TRBJ2-7
d_call: TRBD2
v_call: TRBV15
cdr3_aa: CATSRGGLRAISYEQYF
cdr3_nt: TGTGCCACCAGCAGGGGGGGGTTGCGGGCGATCTCCTACGAGCAGTACTTC

clone_size: few
j_call: TRBJ2-5
d_call: TRBD2
v_call: TRBV9
cdr3_aa: CASTLSGRALETQYF
cdr3_nt: TGTGCCAGCACACTTAGCGGGAGGGCCCTAGAGACCCAGTACTTC

clone_size: -
j_call: TRBJ2-7
d_call: TRBD2
v_call: TRBV27
cdr3_aa: CASSLSAGGWTYEQYF
cdr3_nt: TGTGCCAGCAGTTTATCGGCGGGGGGATGGACCTACGAGCAGTACTTC

clone_size: once
j_call: TRBJ2-7
d_call: TRBD2
v_call: TRBV30
cdr3_aa: CACSPRSGRSYEQYF
cdr3_nt: TGTGCCTGCTCCCCGCGGAGCGGGAGATCCTACGAGCAGTACTTC

clone_size: once
j_call: TRBJ2-1
d_call: TRBD2
v_call: TRBV4-3
cdr3_aa: CASSQEQTSGKYNNEQFF
cdr3_nt: TGCGCCAGCAGCCAAGAACAGACTAGCGGGAAGTACAACAATGAGCAGTTCTTC

clone_size: -
j_call: TRBJ2-1
d_call: -
v_call: TRBV5-4
cdr3_aa: CASSLGTPGNNEQFF
cdr3_nt: TGTGCCAGCAGCTTAGGCACACCCGGGAACAATGAGCAGTTCTTC

clone_size: -
j_call: TRBJ1-2
d_call: TRBD1
v_call: TRBV5-4
cdr3_aa: CASSFDRGHGYTF
cdr3_nt: TGTGCCAGCAGCTTTGACAGGGGGCATGGCTACACCTTC

clone_size: -
j_call: TRBJ2-7
d_call: -
v_call: TRBV5-5
cdr3_aa: CASTWNRDIKQYF
cdr3_nt: TGTGCGAGCACGTGGAACAGGGACATCAAGCAGTACTTC

clone_size: -
j_call: TRBJ2-7
d_call: -
v_call: TRBV7-2
cdr3_aa: CASSSPGTPAPYEQYF
cdr3_nt: TGTGCCAGCAGCTCTCCTGGCACCCCCGCCCCCTACGAGCAGTACTTC

clone_size: -
j_call: TRBJ1-2
d_call: TRBD1
v_call: TRBV29-1
cdr3_aa: CSIPTGDQDGYTF
cdr3_nt: TGCAGCATCCCGACAGGGGACCAGGATGGCTACACCTTC

clone_size: -
j_call: TRBJ2-3
d_call: TRBD2
v_call: TRBV19
cdr3_aa: CASSPGGGHSTDTQYF
cdr3_nt: TGTGCCAGTAGCCCCGGGGGGGGCCACAGCACAGATACGCAGTATTTT

clone_size: -
j_call: TRBJ1-5
d_call: -
v_call: TRBV19
cdr3_aa: CASSGPDAILLNQPQHF
cdr3_nt: TGTGCCAGTAGTGGGCCAGACGCCATCCTCCTCAATCAGCCCCAGCATTTT

clone_size: -
j_call: TRBJ1-3
d_call: -
v_call: TRBV10-3
cdr3_aa: CAISRRSTSGNTIYF
cdr3_nt: TGTGCCATCAGTCGCAGGTCCACCTCTGGAAACACCATATATTTT

clone_size: -
j_call: TRBJ2-1
d_call: -
v_call: TRBV30
cdr3_aa: CAWSRPGFEDNEQFF
cdr3_nt: TGTGCCTGGAGTCGCCCAGGGTTCGAGGACAATGAGCAGTTCTTC

clone_size: -
j_call: TRBJ2-1
d_call: TRBD2
v_call: TRBV9
cdr3_aa: CASSAPGLAYQFF
cdr3_nt: TGTGCCAGCAGCGCCCCGGGACTAGCGTATCAGTTCTTC

clone_size: -
j_call: TRBJ1-3
d_call: -
v_call: TRBV4-3
cdr3_aa: CASSQGTLLSGNTIYF
cdr3_nt: TGCGCCAGCAGCCAGGGGACACTCCTCTCTGGAAACACCATATATTTT

clone_size: -
j_call: TRBJ2-7
d_call: TRBD2
v_call: TRBV6-5
cdr3_aa: CASSSKREVVFYEQYF
cdr3_nt: TGTGCCAGCAGTTCAAAGCGGGAGGTGGTTTTTTACGAGCAGTACTTC

clone_size: -
j_call: TRBJ2-7
d_call: -
v_call: TRBV10-3
cdr3_aa: CASFNPRGSYEQYF
cdr3_nt: TGTGCCTCCTTCAACCCTCGGGGCTCCTACGAGCAGTACTTC

clone_size: -
j_call: TRBJ2-3
d_call: TRBD2
v_call: TRBV7-2
cdr3_aa: CASSLTGEREGADTQYF
cdr3_nt: TGTGCCAGCAGCCTGACCGGGGAGCGGGAGGGCGCAGATACGCAGTATTTT

clone_size: -
j_call: TRBJ2-1
d_call: TRBD2
v_call: TRBV7-8
cdr3_aa: CASSSRGTSGSTSYNEQFF
cdr3_nt: TGTGCCAGCAGCTCCAGAGGGACTAGCGGGAGTACTTCCTACAATGAGCAGTTCTTC

clone_size: -
j_call: TRBJ2-1
d_call: -
v_call: TRBV30
cdr3_aa: CAWSSNTPLNEQFF
cdr3_nt: TGTGCCTGGAGTTCCAACACCCCTTTGAATGAGCAGTTCTTC

clone_size: few
j_call: TRBJ2-7
d_call: TRBD1
v_call: TRBV5-6
cdr3_aa: CASSPPPRGQGNYEQYF
cdr3_nt: TGTGCCAGCAGCCCGCCGCCTAGGGGACAGGGGAACTACGAGCAGTACTTC

clone_size: -
j_call: TRBJ2-7
d_call: TRBD2
v_call: TRBV4-3
cdr3_aa: CASSQDFASGSYEQYF
cdr3_nt: TGCGCCAGCAGCCAAGATTTTGCTAGCGGGAGTTACGAGCAGTACTTC

clone_size: -
j_call: TRBJ1-2
d_call: -
v_call: TRBV30
cdr3_aa: CAWSVFLGGRGYGYTF
cdr3_nt: TGTGCCTGGAGTGTATTCCTGGGCGGGAGGGGCTATGGCTACACCTTC

clone_size: -
j_call: TRBJ2-7
d_call: TRBD2
v_call: TRBV4-3
cdr3_aa: CASSQASGRTSYEQYF
cdr3_nt: TGCGCCAGCAGCCAAGCTAGCGGGAGGACCTCCTACGAGCAGTACTTC

clone_size: -
j_call: TRBJ2-2
d_call: -
v_call: TRBV4-3
cdr3_aa: CASSPGRRDADTGELFF
cdr3_nt: TGCGCCAGCAGCCCCGGCCGGCGGGATGCGGACACCGGGGAGCTGTTTTTT

clone_size: -
j_call: TRBJ1-4
d_call: TRBD1
v_call: TRBV6-1
cdr3_aa: CASSVYTGTGDEKLFF
cdr3_nt: TGTGCCAGCAGTGTATACACCGGGACAGGGGATGAAAAACTGTTTTTT

clone_size: -
j_call: TRBJ1-5
d_call: -
v_call: TRBV27
cdr3_aa: CASREASNQPQHF
cdr3_nt: TGTGCCAGCCGGGAGGCTAGCAATCAGCCCCAGCATTTT

clone_size: -
j_call: TRBJ2-3
d_call: -
v_call: TRBV27
cdr3_aa: CASHGLTSTDTQYF
cdr3_nt: TGTGCCAGCCACGGACTGACTAGCACAGATACGCAGTATTTT

clone_size: -
j_call: TRBJ2-3
d_call: -
v_call: TRBV6-6
cdr3_aa: CASTYLGSSDPDTQYF
cdr3_nt: TGTGCCAGCACCTACCTAGGTAGTAGTGATCCAGATACGCAGTATTTT

clone_size: -
j_call: TRBJ2-4
d_call: -
v_call: TRBV14
cdr3_aa: CASSPGGNIQYF
cdr3_nt: TGTGCCAGCAGTCCGGGTGGGAACATTCAGTACTTC

clone_size: -
j_call: TRBJ1-3
d_call: -
v_call: TRBV28
cdr3_aa: CASSLGCPTSSGNTIYF
cdr3_nt: TGTGCCAGCAGTTTAGGTTGTCCGACTAGCTCTGGAAACACCATATATTTT

clone_size: -
j_call: TRBJ2-7
d_call: TRBD2
v_call: TRBV7-3
cdr3_aa: CASSPGLAERYEQYF
cdr3_nt: TGTGCCAGCAGCCCCGGACTAGCGGAACGCTACGAGCAGTACTTC

clone_size: -
j_call: TRBJ2-3
d_call: TRBD2
v_call: TRBV5-6
cdr3_aa: CASSLWGSGLAGGTDTQYF
cdr3_nt: TGTGCCAGCAGCTTGTGGGGCTCTGGACTAGCGGGAGGTACAGATACGCAGTATTTT

clone_size: -
j_call: TRBJ2-7
d_call: TRBD2
v_call: TRBV9
cdr3_aa: CASTSGTSGPYEQYF
cdr3_nt: TGTGCCAGCACGTCAGGGACTAGCGGGCCCTACGAGCAGTACTTC